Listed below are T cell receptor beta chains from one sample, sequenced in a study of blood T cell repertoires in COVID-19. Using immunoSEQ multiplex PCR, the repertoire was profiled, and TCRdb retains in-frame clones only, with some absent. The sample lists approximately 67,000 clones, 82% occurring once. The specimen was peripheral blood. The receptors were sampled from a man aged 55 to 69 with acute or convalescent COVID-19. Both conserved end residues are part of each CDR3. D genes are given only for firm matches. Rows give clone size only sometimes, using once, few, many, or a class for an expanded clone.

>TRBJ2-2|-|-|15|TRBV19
TGTGCCAGTAGTATACCCGGGATTAACACCGGGGAGCTGTTTTTT
CASSIPGINTGELFF
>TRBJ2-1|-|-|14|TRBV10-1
TGCGCCAGCAGTCAGAGCAGGGGAGAGAATGAGCAGTTCTTC
CASSQSRGENEQFF
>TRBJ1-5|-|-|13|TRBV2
TGTGCCAGTCAGGGAAGCCCAAATCAGCCCCAGCATTTT
CASQGSPNQPQHF
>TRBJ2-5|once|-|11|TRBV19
TGTGCCAGTCGGCGGGGAGAGACCCAGTACTTC
CASRRGETQYF
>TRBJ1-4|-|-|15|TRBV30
TGTGCCTGGAGTGTAAACTCTGCGAAAAATGAAAAACTGTTTTTT
CAWSVNSAKNEKLFF
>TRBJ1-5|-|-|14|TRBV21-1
TGTGCCAGCAGCAAATGGGGCCGATATCAGCCCCAGCATTTT
CASSKWGRYQPQHF
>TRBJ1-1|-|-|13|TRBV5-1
TGCGCCAGCAGCGCCGGACGGGGGACTGAAGCTTTCTTT
CASSAGRGTEAFF
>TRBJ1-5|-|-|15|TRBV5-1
TGCGCCAGCAGCTGGGGCGGAGGGCTCAATCAGCCCCAGCATTTT
CASSWGGGLNQPQHF
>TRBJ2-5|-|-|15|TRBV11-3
TGTGCCAGCAGCGCAGGGGCGGGAGCCAGAGAGACCCAGTACTTC
CASSAGAGARETQYF
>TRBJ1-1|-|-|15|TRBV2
TGTGCCAGCAGCTGGGAGGTCGGGGGGAACACTGAAGCTTTCTTT
CASSWEVGGNTEAFF
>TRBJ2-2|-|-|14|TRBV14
TGTGCCAGCAGCCGAGAGACTTCAACCGGGGAGCTGTTTTTT
CASSRETSTGELFF
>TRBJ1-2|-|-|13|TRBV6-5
TGTGCCAGCAGCTCTAATCCTAACTATGGCTACACCTTC
CASSSNPNYGYTF
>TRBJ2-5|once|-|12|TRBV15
TGTGCCACCAGCAGAGATGGCAGGACCCAGTACTTC
CATSRDGRTQYF
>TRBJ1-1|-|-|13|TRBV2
TGTGCCAGCAAGCAGGATCTGAACACTGAAGCTTTCTTT
CASKQDLNTEAFF
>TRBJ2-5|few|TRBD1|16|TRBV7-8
TGTGCCAGCAGCTTACGAGGGACAGGCCATCAAGAGACCCAGTACTTC
CASSLRGTGHQETQYF
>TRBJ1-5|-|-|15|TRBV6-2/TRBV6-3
TGTGCCAGCAGTTACTCCGGCGGGGGACGGCAGCCCCAGCATTTT
CASSYSGGGRQPQHF
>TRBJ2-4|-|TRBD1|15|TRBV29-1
TGCAGCGTAATCCGGGACAGGGCAACCAAAAACATTCAGTACTTC
CSVIRDRATKNIQYF
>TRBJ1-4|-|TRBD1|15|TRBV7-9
TGTGCCAGCAGCCCAGGACAGGTACCATATGAAAAACTGTTTTTT
CASSPGQVPYEKLFF
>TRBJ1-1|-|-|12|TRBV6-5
TGTGCCACCCGCGGGGAGGTCACTGAAGCTTTCTTT
CATRGEVTEAFF
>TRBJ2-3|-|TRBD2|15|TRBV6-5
TGTGCCAGCATTTTAGTAGCGGGGGGCCCAGATACGCAGTATTTT
CASILVAGGPDTQYF
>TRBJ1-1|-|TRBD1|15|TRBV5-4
TGTGCCAGCAGTGGGACAGGGGGCCGGAGGACTGAAGCTTTCTTT
CASSGTGGRRTEAFF
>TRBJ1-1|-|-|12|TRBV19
TGTGCCAGTAGTGTCCGGGATAATGAAGCTTTCTTT
CASSVRDNEAFF
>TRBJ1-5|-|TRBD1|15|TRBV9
TGTGCCAGCAGCGAGAGGGACAGACTTCATCAGCCCCAGCATTTT
CASSERDRLHQPQHF
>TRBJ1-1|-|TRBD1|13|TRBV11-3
TGTGCCAGCAGCCGGACAGGGGACACTGAAGCTTTCTTT
CASSRTGDTEAFF
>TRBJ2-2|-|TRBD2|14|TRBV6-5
TGTGCCAGCAGGGCTAGCGGCAACACCGGGGAGCTGTTTTTT
CASRASGNTGELFF
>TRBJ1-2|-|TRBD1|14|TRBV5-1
TGCGCCAGCAGCTTGAGTCAGGGGGTGTATGGCTACACCTTC
CASSLSQGVYGYTF
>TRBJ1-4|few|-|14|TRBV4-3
TGCGCCAGCAGCCACCAATACCGAGGGGAAAAACTGTTTTTT
CASSHQYRGEKLFF
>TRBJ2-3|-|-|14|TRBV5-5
TGTGCCAGCAGCAAGGACAGAACCACAGATACGCAGTATTTT
CASSKDRTTDTQYF
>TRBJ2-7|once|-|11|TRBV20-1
TGCAGTGCTAGCCCCGGGTGGGAGCAGTACTTC
CSASPGWEQYF
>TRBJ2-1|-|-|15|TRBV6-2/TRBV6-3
TGTGCCAGCAGGCCTCTAGCGTGGGCATACAATGAGCAGTTCTTC
CASRPLAWAYNEQFF
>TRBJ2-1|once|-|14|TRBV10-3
TGTGCCATCAGTGAGCGACAGGAAATGAATGAGCAGTTCTTC
CAISERQEMNEQFF
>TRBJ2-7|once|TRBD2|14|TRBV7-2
TGTGCCAGCAGCTTAGTGCGGGGGTTCTACGAGCAGTACTTC
CASSLVRGFYEQYF
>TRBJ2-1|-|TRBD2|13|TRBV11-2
TGTGCCAGCAGCACCCCAGAGCGGGGGTTCCAGTTCTTC
CASSTPERGFQFF
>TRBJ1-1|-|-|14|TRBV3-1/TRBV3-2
TGTGCCAGCAGCCAAGGTGGCGGGGGCACTGAAGCTTTCTTT
CASSQGGGGTEAFF
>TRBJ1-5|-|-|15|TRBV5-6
TGTGCCAGCAGCTTGTTCTCAGGGAGCAATCAGCCCCAGCATTTT
CASSLFSGSNQPQHF
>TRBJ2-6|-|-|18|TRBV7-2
TGTGCCAGCAGCGCGCGACAATTAACAGGGCCCGGGGCCAACGTCCTGACTTTC
CASSARQLTGPGANVLTF
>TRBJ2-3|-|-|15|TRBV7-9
TGTGCCAGCAGCTTAGCCTCAGCAGGGACAGATACGCAGTATTTT
CASSLASAGTDTQYF
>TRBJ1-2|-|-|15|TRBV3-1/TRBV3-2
TGTGCCAGCAGCCAAGAAGGAGACAGATTCTATGGCTACACCTTC
CASSQEGDRFYGYTF
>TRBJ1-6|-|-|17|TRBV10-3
TGTGCCATCAGTGATTTGGACAAGAACTCCTATAATTCACCCCTCCACTTT
CAISDLDKNSYNSPLHF
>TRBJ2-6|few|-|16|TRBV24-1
TGTGCCACCAGTGATCGACAGGTCTCTGGGGCCAACGTCCTGACTTTC
CATSDRQVSGANVLTF
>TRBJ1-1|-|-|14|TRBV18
TGTGCCAGCACCCAGGACAGCGGGGACACTGAAGCTTTCTTT
CASTQDSGDTEAFF